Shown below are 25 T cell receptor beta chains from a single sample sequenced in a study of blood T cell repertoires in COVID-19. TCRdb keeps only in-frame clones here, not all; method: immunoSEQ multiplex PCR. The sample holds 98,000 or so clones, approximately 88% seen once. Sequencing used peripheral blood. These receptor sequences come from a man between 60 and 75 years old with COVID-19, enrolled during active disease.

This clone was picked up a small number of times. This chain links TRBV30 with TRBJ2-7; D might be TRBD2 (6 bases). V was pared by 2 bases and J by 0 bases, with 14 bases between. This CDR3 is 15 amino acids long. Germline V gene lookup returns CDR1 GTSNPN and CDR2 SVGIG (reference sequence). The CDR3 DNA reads TGTGCCTGGAGTTCTCCCGGGGGTCCCTCCTACGAGCAGTACTTC. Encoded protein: CAWSSPGGPSYEQYF. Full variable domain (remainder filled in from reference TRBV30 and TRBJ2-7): SQTIHQWPATLVQPVGSPLSLECTVEGTSNPNLYWYRQAAGRGLQLLFYSVGIGQISSEVPQNLSASRPQDRQFILSSKKLLLSDSGFYLCAWSSPGGPSYEQYFGPGTRLTVT.

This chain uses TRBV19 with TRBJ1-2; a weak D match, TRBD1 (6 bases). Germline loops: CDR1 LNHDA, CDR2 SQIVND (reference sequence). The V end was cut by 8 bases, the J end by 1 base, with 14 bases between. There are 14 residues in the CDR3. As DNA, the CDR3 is TGTGCCAGTTCACAGGGTCTATTTAACTATGGCTACACCTTC. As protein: CASSQGLFNYGYTF.

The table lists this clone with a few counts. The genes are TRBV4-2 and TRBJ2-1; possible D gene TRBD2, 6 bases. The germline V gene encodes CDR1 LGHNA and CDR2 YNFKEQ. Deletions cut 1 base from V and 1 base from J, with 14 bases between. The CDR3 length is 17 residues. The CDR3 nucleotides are TGTGCCAGCAGCCAAGGTCTTGGCGGGAATTCCTACAATGAGCAGTTCTTC. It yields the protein CASSQGLGGNSYNEQFF.

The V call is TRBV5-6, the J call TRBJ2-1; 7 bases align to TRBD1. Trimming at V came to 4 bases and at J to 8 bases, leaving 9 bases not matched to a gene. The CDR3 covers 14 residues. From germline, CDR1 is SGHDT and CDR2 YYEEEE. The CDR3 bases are TGTGCCAGCAGCATCAACCCACAGGGGCATGAGCAGTTCTTC. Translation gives CASSINPQGHEQFF.

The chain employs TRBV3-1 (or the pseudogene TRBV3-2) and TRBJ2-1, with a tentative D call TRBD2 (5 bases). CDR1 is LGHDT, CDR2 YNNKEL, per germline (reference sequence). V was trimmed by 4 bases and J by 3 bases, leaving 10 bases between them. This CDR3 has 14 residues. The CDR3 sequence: CASSPQRSYNEQFF. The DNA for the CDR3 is TGTGCCAGCAGCCCCCAGCGGAGCTACAATGAGCAGTTCTTC.

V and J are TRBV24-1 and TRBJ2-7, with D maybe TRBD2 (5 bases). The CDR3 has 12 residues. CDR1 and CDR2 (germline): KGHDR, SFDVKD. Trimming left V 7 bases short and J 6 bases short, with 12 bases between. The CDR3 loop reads CATSQEGTEQYF. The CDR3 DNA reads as TGTGCCACCAGCCAAGAGGGTACCGAGCAGTACTTC.

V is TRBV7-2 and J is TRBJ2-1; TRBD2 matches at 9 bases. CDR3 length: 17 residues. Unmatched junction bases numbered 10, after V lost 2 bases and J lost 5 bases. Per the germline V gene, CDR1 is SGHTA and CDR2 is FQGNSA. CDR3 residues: CASSLRLGGRGDNEQFF. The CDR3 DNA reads TGTGCCAGCAGCTTAAGGTTAGGCGGGAGGGGAGACAATGAGCAGTTCTTC.

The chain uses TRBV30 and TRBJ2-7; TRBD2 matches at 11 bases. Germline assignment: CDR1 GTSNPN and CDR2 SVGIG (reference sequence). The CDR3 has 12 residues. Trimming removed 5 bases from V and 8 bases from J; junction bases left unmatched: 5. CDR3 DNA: TGTGCCTGGGATTTGACTAGCGGGAAGCAGTACTTC. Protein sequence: CAWDLTSGKQYF.

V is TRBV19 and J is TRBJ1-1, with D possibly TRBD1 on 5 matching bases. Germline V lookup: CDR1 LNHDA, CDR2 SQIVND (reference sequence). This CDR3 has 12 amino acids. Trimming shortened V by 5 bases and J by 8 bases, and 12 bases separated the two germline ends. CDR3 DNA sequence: TGTGCCAGTAGTTGGTCCAGGGCCGAAGCTTTCTTT. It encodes CASSWSRAEAFF. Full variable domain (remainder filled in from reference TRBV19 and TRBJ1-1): DGGITQSPKYLFRKEGQNVTLSCEQNLNHDAMYWYRQDPGQGLRLIYYSQIVNDFQKGDIAEGYSVSREKKESFPLTVTSAQKNPTAFYLCASSWSRAEAFFGQGTRLTVV.

CDR3 nucleotides: TGTGCCGCTCGGGTTTGGCCCCAGCATTTT. Translating gives CAARVWPQHF. The rearrangement uses TRBV19 and TRBJ1-5, with unresolved D. Germline V gene lookup returns CDR1 LNHDA and CDR2 SQIVND (reference sequence). V dropped 11 bases and J dropped 9 bases, with 11 bases sitting between them. CDR3 size: 10 residues. The full variable domain, with the rest looked up from reference TRBV19 and TRBJ1-5, is DGGITQSPKYLFRKEGQNVTLSCEQNLNHDAMYWYRQDPGQGLRLIYYSQIVNDFQKGDIAEGYSVSREKKESFPLTVTSAQKNPTAFYLCAARVWPQHFGDGTRLSIL.

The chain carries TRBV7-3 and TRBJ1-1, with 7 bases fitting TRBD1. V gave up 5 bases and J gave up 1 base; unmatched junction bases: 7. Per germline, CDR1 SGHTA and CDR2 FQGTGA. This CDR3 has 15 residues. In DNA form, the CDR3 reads TGTGCCAGCAGCCCCCTCGCAGGGGGGAACACTGAAGCTTTCTTT. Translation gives CASSPLAGGNTEAFF.

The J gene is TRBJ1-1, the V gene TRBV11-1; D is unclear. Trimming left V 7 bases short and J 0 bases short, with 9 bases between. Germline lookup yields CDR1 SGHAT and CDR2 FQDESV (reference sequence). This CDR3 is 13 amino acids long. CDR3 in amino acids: CASNRALNTEAFF. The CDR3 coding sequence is TGTGCCAGCAACCGAGCCCTGAACACTGAAGCTTTCTTT.

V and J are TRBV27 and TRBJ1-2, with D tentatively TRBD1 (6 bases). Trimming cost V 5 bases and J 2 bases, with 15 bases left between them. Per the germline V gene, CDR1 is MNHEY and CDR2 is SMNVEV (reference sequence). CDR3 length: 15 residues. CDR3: CASSGGVRRNYGYTF. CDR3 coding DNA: TGTGCCAGCAGTGGGGGCGTCCGAAGGAACTATGGCTACACCTTC.

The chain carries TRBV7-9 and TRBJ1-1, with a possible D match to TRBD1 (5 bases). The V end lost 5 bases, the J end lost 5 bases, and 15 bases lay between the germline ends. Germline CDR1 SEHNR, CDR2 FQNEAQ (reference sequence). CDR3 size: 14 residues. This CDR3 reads CASSIPRVETEAFF. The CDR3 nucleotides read TGTGCCAGCAGCATCCCCAGGGTAGAGACTGAAGCTTTCTTT.

As DNA, the CDR3 is TGTGCCAGCAGTGCCGGGACAGCTAGAAACACCATATATTTT. Protein product: CASSAGTARNTIYF. This chain connects TRBV6-1 to TRBJ1-3; 7 bases fit TRBD1. The germline CDR1 and CDR2 sequences are MNHNS and SASEGT. With V trimmed by 4 bases and J by 5 bases, 5 bases remained unmatched. CDR3 length equals 14 residues.

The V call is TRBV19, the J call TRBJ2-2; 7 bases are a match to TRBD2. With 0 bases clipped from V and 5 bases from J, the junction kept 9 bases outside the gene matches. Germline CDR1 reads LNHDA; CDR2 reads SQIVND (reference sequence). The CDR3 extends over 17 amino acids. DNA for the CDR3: TGTGCCAGTAGTATAGAGGGCGGGAGCAGTTGGACCGGGGAGCTGTTTTTT. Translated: CASSIEGGSSWTGELFF. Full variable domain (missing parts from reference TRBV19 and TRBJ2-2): DGGITQSPKYLFRKEGQNVTLSCEQNLNHDAMYWYRQDPGQGLRLIYYSQIVNDFQKGDIAEGYSVSREKKESFPLTVTSAQKNPTAFYLCASSIEGGSSWTGELFFGEGSRLTVL.

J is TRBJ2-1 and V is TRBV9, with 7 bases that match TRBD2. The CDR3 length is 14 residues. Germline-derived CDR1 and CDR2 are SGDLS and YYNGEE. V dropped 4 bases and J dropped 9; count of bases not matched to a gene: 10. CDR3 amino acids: CASSPRDPGGEQFF. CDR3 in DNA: TGTGCCAGCAGCCCCCGAGACCCGGGGGGTGAGCAGTTCTTC.

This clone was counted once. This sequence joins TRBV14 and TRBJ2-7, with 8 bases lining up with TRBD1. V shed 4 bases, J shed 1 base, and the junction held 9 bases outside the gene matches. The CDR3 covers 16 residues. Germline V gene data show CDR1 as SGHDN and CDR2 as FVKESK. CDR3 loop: CASSLYRTGISYEQYF. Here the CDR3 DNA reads TGTGCCAGCAGCCTGTACCGGACAGGGATTTCCTACGAGCAGTACTTC.

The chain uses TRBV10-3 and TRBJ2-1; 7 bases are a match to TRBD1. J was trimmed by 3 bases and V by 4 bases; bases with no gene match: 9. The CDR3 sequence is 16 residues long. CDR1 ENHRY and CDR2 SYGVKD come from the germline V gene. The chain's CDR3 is CAISGAPGGDYNEQFF. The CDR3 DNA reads TGTGCCATCAGTGGGGCCCCAGGGGGAGACTACAATGAGCAGTTCTTC.

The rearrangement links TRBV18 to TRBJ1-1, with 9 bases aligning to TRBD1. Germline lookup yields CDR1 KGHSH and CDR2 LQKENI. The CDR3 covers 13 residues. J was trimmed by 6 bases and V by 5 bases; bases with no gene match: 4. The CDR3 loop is CASSAQGAAEAFF. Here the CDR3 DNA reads TGTGCCAGCTCAGCACAGGGGGCTGCTGAAGCTTTCTTT. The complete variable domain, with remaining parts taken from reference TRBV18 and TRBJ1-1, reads NAGVMQNPRHLVRRRGQEARLRCSPMKGHSHVYWYRQLPEEGLKFMVYLQKENIIDESGMPKERFSAEFPKEGPSILRIQQVVRGDSAAYFCASSAQGAAEAFFGQGTRLTVV.

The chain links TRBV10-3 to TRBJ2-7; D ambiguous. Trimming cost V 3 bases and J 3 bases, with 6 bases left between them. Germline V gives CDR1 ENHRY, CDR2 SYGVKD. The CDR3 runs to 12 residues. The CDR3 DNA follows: TGTGCCATCAGTGACCCCAGCTACGAGCAGTACTTC. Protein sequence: CAISDPSYEQYF.

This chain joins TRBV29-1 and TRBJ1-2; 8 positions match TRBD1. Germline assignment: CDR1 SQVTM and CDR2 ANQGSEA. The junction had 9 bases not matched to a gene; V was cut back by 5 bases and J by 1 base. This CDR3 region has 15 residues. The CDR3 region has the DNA TGCAGCGTTTTAAATCGGGGGACAGGTAACTATGGCTACACCTTC. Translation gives CSVLNRGTGNYGYTF. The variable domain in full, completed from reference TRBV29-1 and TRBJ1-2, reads SAVISQKPSRDICQRGTSLTIQCQVDSQVTMMFWYRQQPGQSLTLIATANQGSEATYESGFVIDKFPISRPNLTFSTLTVSNMSPEDSSIYLCSVLNRGTGNYGYTFGSGTRLTVV.

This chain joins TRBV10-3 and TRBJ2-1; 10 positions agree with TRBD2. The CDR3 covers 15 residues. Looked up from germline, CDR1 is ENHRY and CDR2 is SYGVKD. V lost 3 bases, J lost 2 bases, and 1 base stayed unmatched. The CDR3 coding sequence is TGTGCCATCAGTGATGGACTAGCGGCCTACAATGAGCAGTTCTTC. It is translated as CAISDGLAAYNEQFF.

The CDR3 sequence: CASSQRTGVNYGYTF. The CDR3 bases are TGCGCCAGCAGCCAAAGGACAGGTGTTAACTATGGCTACACCTTC. The chain carries TRBV4-3 and TRBJ1-2; 7 bases are a match to TRBD1. The germline gives CDR1 LGHNA, CDR2 YSLEER. V trimming: 2 bases; J trimming: 1 base; junction bases outside the gene matches: 4. This CDR3 has 15 residues.

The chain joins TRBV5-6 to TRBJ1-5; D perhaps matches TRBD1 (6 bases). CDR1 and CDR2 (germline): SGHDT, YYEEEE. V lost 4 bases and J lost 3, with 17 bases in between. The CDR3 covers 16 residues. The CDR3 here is CASSRLVDSINQPQHF. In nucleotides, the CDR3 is TGTGCCAGCAGCCGCCTCGTGGACAGCATCAATCAGCCCCAGCATTTT.